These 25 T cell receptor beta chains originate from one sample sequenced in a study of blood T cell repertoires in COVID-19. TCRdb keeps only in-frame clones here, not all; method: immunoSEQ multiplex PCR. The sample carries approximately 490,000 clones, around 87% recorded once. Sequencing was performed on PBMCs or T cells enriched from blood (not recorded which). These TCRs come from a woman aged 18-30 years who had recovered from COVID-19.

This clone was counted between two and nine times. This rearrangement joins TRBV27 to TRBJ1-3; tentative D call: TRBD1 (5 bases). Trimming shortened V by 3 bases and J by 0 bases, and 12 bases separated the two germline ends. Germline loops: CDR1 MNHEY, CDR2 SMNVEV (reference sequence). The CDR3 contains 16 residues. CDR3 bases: TGTGCCAGCAGTTTCGACAGCACAAGCTCTGGAAACACCATATATTTT. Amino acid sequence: CASSFDSTSSGNTIYF.

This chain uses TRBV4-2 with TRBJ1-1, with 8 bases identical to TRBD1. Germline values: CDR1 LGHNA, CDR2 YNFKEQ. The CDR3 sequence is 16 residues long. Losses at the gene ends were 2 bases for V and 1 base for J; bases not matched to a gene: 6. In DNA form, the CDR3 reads TGTGCCAGCAGCCAACCTCAGGGGGCTGGGAACACTGAAGCTTTCTTT. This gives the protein CASSQPQGAGNTEAFF.

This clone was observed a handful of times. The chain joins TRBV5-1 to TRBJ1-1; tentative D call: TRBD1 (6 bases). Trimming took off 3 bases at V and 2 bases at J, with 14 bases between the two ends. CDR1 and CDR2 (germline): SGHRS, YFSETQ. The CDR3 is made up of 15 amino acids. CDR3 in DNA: TGCGCCAGCAGCTCTACAGGGACCGTTAACACTGAAGCTTTCTTT. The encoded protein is CASSSTGTVNTEAFF.

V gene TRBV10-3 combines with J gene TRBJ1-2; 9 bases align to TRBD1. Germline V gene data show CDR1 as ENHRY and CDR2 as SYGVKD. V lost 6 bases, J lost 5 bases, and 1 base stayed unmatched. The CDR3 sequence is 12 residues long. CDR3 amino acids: CAIRGQGYGYTF. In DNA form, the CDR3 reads TGTGCCATCAGGGGACAGGGATATGGCTACACCTTC.

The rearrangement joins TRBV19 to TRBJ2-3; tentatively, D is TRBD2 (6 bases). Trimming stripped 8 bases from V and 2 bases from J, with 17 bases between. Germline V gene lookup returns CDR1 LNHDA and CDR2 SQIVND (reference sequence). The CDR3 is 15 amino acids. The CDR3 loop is CASRSTRSPTDTQYF. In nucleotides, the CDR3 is TGTGCCAGTCGCTCGACTAGGTCCCCCACAGATACGCAGTATTTT.

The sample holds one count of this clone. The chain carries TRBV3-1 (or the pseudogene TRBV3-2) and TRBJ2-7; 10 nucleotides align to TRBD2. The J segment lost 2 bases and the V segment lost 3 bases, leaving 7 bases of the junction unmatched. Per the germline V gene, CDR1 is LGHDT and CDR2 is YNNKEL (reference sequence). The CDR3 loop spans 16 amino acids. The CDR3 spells CASSQRAGGPAYEQYF. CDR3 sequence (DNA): TGTGCCAGCAGCCAGAGAGCGGGGGGGCCTGCCTACGAGCAGTACTTC.

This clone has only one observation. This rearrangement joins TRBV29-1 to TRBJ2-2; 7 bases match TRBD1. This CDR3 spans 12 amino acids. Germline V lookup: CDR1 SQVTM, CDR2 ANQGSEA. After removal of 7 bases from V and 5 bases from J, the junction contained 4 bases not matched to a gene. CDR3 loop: CSGLQGTGELFF. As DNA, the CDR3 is TGCAGCGGGCTACAGGGGACCGGGGAGCTGTTTTTT.

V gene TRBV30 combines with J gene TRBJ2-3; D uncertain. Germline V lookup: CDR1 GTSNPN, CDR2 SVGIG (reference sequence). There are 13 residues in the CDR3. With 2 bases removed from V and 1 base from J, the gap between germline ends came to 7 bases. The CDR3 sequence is CAWSRARTDTQYF. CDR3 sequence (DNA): TGTGCCTGGAGTAGAGCCCGCACAGATACGCAGTATTTT. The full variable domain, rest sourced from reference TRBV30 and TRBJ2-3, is SQTIHQWPATLVQPVGSPLSLECTVEGTSNPNLYWYRQAAGRGLQLLFYSVGIGQISSEVPQNLSASRPQDRQFILSSKKLLLSDSGFYLCAWSRARTDTQYFGPGTRLTVL.

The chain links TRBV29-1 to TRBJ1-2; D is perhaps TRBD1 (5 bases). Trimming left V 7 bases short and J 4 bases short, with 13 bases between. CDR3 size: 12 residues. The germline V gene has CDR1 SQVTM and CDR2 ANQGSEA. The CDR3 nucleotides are TGCAGCGACACGCGGGGCTCCTATGGCTACACCTTC. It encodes CSDTRGSYGYTF.

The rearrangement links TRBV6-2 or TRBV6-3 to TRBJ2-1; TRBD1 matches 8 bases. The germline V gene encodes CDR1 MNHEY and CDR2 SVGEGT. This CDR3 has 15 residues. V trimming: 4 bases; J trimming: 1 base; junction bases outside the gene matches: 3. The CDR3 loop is CASSSRGQSYNEQFF. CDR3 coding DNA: TGTGCCAGCAGTTCCAGGGGGCAGTCCTACAATGAGCAGTTCTTC.

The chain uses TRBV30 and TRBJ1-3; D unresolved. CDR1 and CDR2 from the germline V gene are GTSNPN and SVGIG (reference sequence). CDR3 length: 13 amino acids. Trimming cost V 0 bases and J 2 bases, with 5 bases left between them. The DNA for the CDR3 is TGTGCCTGGAGTGTCGCTACTGGAAACACCATATATTTT. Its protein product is CAWSVATGNTIYF.

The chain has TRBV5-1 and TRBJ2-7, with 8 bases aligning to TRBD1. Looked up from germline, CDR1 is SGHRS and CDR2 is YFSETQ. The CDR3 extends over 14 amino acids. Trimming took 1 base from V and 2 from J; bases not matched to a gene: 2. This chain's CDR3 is CASSLIQGAYEQYF. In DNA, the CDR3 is TGCGCCAGCAGCTTGATACAGGGGGCCTACGAGCAGTACTTC. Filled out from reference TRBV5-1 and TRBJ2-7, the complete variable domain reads KAGVTQTPRYLIKTRGQQVTLSCSPISGHRSVSWYQQTPGQGLQFLFEYFSETQRNKGNFPGRFSGRQFSNSRSEMNVSTLELGDSALYLCASSLIQGAYEQYFGPGTRLTVT.

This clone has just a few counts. Here the CDR3 DNA reads TGTGCCAGCAGTCGACAGGCGGAAGCACCCGAGCAGTACTTC. Translation: CASSRQAEAPEQYF. The V call is TRBV27, the J call TRBJ2-7, with a possible D match to TRBD1 (6 bases). The CDR3 is 14 residues long. Trimming removed 5 bases at V and 6 bases at J, with 17 bases between. Germline CDR1 reads MNHEY; CDR2 reads SMNVEV (reference sequence).

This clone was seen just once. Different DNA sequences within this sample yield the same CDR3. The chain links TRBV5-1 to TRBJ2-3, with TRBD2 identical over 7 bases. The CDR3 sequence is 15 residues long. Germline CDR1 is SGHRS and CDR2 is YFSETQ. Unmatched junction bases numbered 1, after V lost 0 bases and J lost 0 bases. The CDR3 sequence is CASSLERGSTDTQYF. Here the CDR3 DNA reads TGCGCCAGCAGCTTGGAGCGGGGAAGCACAGATACGCAGTATTTT.

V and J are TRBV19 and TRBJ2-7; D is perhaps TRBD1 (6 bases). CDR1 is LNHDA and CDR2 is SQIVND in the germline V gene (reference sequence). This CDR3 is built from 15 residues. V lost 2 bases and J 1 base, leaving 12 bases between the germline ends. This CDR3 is CASSISGRGSYEQYF. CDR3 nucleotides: TGTGCCAGTAGTATATCTGGCAGGGGATCCTACGAGCAGTACTTC.

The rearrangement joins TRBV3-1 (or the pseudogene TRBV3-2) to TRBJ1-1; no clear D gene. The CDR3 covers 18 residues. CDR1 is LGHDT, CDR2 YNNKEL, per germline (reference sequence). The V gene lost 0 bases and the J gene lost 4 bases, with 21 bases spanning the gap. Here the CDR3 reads CASSQDGIFGELGTEAFF. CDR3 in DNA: TGTGCCAGCAGCCAAGATGGTATTTTCGGGGAGTTGGGCACTGAAGCTTTCTTT.

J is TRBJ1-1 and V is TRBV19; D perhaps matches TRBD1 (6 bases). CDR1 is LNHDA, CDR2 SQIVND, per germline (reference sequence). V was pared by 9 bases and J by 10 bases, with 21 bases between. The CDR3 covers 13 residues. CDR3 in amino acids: CASHHLADRLAFF. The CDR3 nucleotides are TGTGCCAGCCACCATTTGGCCGACAGGTTAGCTTTCTTT.

The CDR3 sequence: CASSSYRGVYGYTF. In DNA form, the CDR3 reads TGTGCCAGCAGTTCCTACAGGGGAGTTTATGGCTACACCTTC. The chain uses TRBV27 and TRBJ1-2; 7 positions match TRBD1. The CDR3 has 14 amino acids. Trimming removed 4 bases from V and 5 bases from J; junction bases left unmatched: 7. Germline V gene lookup returns CDR1 MNHEY and CDR2 SMNVEV (reference sequence).

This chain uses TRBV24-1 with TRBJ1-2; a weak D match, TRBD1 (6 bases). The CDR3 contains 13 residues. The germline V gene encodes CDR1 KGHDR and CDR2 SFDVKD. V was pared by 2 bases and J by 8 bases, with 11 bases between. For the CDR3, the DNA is TGTGCCACCAGTGATTATGGGGGCCAAGGCTACACCTTC. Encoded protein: CATSDYGGQGYTF.

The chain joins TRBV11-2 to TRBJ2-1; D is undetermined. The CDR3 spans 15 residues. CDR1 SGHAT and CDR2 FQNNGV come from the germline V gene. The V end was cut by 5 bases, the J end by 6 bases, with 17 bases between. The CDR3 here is CASSPPVRSLNEQFF. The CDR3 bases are TGTGCCAGCAGCCCCCCTGTGAGATCCCTCAATGAGCAGTTCTTC.

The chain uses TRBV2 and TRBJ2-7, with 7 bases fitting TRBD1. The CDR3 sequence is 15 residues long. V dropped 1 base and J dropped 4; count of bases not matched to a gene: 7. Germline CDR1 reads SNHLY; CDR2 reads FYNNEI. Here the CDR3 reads CASSEEGTEVYEQYF. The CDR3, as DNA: TGTGCCAGCAGTGAAGAAGGGACAGAAGTTTACGAGCAGTACTTC.

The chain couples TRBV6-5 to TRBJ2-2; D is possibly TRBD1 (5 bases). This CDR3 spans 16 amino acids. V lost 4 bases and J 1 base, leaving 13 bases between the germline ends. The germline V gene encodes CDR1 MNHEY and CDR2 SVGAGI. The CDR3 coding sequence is TGTGCCAGCAGTTTTACAGGTGGAGTGAACACCGGGGAGCTGTTTTTT. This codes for CASSFTGGVNTGELFF.

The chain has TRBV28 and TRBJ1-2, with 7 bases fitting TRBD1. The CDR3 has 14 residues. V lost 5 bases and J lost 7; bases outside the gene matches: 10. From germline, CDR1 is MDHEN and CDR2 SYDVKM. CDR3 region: CASSKTGPIGGYTF. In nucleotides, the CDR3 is TGTGCCAGCAGTAAGACAGGGCCCATAGGTGGCTACACCTTC.

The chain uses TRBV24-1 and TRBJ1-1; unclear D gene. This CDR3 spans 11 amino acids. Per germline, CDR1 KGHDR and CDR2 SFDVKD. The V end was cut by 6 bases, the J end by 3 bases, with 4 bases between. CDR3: CATSRDTEAFF. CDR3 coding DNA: TGTGCCACCAGTCGGGACACTGAAGCTTTCTTT.

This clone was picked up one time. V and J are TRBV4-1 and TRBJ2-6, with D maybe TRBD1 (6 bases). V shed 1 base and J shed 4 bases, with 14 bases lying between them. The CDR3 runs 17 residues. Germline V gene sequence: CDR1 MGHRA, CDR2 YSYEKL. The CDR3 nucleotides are TGCGCCAGCAGCCAAGGCAGGGGATTTTCCGGGGCCAACGTCCTGACTTTC. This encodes CASSQGRGFSGANVLTF.